There are many counts of the clone carrying this T cell receptor beta chain. This entry comes from a study of T cell repertoires in cytomegalovirus infection. The V gene's germline CDR1 is MNHEY and CDR2 SVGAGI. The V end was cut by 0 bases, the J end by 4 bases, with 7 bases between. The CDR3 spans 14 residues. Each CDR3 protein is one row after TCRdb ran MiXCR on the reads. The sample holds roughly 500,000 distinct CDR3 sequences, approximately 10% seen once. The V call is TRBV6-5, the J call TRBJ1-5; no clear D. The sample taken for sequencing was PBMCs. The sequence was collected from a human donor in good health (CMV status not recorded). Some clones in this sample may be carry-over from other donors' samples. CDR3 region: CASSYSAGNQPQHF. CDR3 coding DNA: TGTGCCAGCAGTTACTCGGCGGGGAATCAGCCCCAGCATTTT.